This TCR beta chain was observed in a study of blood T cell repertoires in COVID-19. Across the study: Sites in the United States, Italy and Spain provided acute and convalescent COVID-19 samples. T cells, B-cell-depleted T cells, or PBMCs supplied cDNA or gDNA.

CDR3 length equals 13 residues. Germline V gene lookup returns CDR1 LNHDA and CDR2 SQIVND (reference sequence). Trimming left V 5 bases short and J 1 base short, with 6 bases between. How the authors handled the data: Reference gene primers were amplified, and this amplification served to estimate nucleated cell counts. Method: immunoSEQ multiplex PCR; TCRdb's copy keeps in-frame clones and lacks some. That table furnishes V, J and clone size, whereas the DNA furnished D and trimming. The table lists nearly 250,000 clones, about 89% of them singletons. The chain combines TRBV19 with TRBJ2-4, with D maybe TRBD2 (5 bases). The receptor was isolated from a woman between 55 and 75 years old who had recovered from COVID-19. The sequenced sample consisted of peripheral blood. CDR3 DNA: TGTGCCAGTAGTTCGGGGGCCAAAAACATTCAGTACTTC. Translated, it gives CASSSGAKNIQYF. The entire variable domain, with the rest obtained from reference TRBV19 and TRBJ2-4, is as follows: DGGITQSPKYLFRKEGQNVTLSCEQNLNHDAMYWYRQDPGQGLRLIYYSQIVNDFQKGDIAEGYSVSREKKESFPLTVTSAQKNPTAFYLCASSSGAKNIQYFGAGTRLSVL.